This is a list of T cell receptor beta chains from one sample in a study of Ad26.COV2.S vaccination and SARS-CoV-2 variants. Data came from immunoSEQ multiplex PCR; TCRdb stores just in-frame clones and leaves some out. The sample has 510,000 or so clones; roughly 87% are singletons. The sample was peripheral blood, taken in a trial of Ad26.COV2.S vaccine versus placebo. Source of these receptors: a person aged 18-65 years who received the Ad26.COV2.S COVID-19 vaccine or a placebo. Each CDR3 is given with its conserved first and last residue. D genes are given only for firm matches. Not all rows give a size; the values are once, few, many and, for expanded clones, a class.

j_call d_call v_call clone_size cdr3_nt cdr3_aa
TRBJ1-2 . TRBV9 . TGTGCCAGCAGCGTAGGGGGGTCGGGCGATTATCACTATGGCTACACCTTC CASSVGGSGDYHYGYTF
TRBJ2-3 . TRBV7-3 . TGTGCCAGCAGCCTCAACAGGGCTGGTACGCAGTATTTT CASSLNRAGTQYF
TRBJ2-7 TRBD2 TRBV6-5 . TGTGCCAGCAGGAGGACTAGCGGCTCCTACGAGCAGTACTTC CASRRTSGSYEQYF
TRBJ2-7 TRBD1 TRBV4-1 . TGCGCCAGCAGCCAAGTAGGGGGCTACTACGAGCAGTACTTC CASSQVGGYYEQYF
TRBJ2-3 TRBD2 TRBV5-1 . TGCGCCAGCAGCTTGCAGCTAGCGGGAGCCGATACGCAGTATTTT CASSLQLAGADTQYF
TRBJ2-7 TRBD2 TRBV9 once TGTGCCAGCAGCGTAGGTGGGACTAGCGTCGACGAGCAGTACTTC CASSVGGTSVDEQYF
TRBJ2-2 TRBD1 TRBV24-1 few TGTGCCACCAGTGACCCCCGGACAGGACGGGCCGGGGAGCTGTTTTTT CATSDPRTGRAGELFF
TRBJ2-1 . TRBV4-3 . TGCGCCAGCAGCCAATCCGCGAGTACGACTTACAATGAGCAGTTCTTC CASSQSASTTYNEQFF
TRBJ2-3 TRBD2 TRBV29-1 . TGCAGCGTTGAAGTAGTCCCCCTAGCGGGAGGCTACACAGATACGCAGTATTTT CSVEVVPLAGGYTDTQYF
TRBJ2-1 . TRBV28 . TGTGCCGGCTACCGTACGGCATCGGAGTTCTTC CAGYRTASEFF
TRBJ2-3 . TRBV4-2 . TGTGCCAGCAGCCTTACAGGGTTAACCTACACAGATACGCAGTATTTT CASSLTGLTYTDTQYF